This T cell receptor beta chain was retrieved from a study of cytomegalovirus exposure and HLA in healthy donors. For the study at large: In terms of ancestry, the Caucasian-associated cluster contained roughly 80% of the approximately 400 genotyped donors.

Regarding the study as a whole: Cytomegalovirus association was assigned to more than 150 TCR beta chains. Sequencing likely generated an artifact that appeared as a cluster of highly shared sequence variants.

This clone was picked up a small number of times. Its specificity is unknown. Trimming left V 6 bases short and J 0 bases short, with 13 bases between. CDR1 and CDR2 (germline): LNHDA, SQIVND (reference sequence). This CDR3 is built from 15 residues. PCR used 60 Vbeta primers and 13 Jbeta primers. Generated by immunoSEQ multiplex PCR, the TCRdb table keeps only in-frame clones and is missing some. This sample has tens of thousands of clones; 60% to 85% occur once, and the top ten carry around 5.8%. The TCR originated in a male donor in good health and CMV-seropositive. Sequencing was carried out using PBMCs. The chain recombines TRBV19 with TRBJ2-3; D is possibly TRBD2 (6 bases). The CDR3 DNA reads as TGTGCCAGTAGGAACGGGAGAGGAAGCACAGATACGCAGTATTTT. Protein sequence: CASRNGRGSTDTQYF. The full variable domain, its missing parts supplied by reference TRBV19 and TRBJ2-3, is DGGITQSPKYLFRKEGQNVTLSCEQNLNHDAMYWYRQDPGQGLRLIYYSQIVNDFQKGDIAEGYSVSREKKESFPLTVTSAQKNPTAFYLCASRNGRGSTDTQYFGPGTRLTVL.